This T cell receptor (beta chain) was identified during a study of cytomegalovirus exposure and HLA in healthy donors. Vbeta (60) and Jbeta (13) primers were used in the PCR. The assay was immunoSEQ multiplex PCR, and TCRdb's table has in-frame clones only and misses some. The sample includes approximately 160,000 clones, more than 70% seen only once; the top ten take around 0.37%. Only a few counts were recorded for this clone. V lost 1 base and J 0 bases, leaving 9 bases between the germline ends. CDR3 length: 15 amino acids. Per the germline V gene, CDR1 is SGHAT and CDR2 is FQNNGV. Sequencing used PBMCs. This receptor was obtained from a boy under 10 years old in good health and CMV-seronegative. V is TRBV11-2 and J is TRBJ1-1; D not certain. The CDR3 DNA sequence: TGTGCCAGCAGCTTAGTGGGCAGGCTGAACACTGAAGCTTTCTTT. This sequence encodes CASSLVGRLNTEAFF.